One sample yielded the 13 T cell receptor beta chains listed below, sequenced in a study of tumor-infiltrating lymphocytes in primary liver carcinoma. Total RNA (approximately 500 ng) served as template for TCR beta cDNA synthesis primed by a constant-region primer. Nested multiplex PCR, run for three rounds with slightly modified ARM-PCR, yielded TCR beta libraries. Each of the first two PCR rounds ran 9 to 11 cycles with TRBV1-TRBV30 forward and C-beta reverse primers. TCRdb reanalysed the multiplex PCR reads using MiXCR and keeps one entry per CDR3 protein. The sample records about 21,000 distinct CDR3 sequences, under 75% being singletons. It was from about 19-30 mg of unsorted bulk tissue that RNA and DNA were co-extracted. Sequencing was performed on liver tumor tissue from sampling region 1. Subset: tumor region T1, superior pole. All receptors derive from a man aged 35-49 years with primary liver carcinoma and hepatitis B virus infection.

Of note for this clonotype: The junction does not match germline at one end; this may be a read error. V gene TRBV6-2 or TRBV6-3 combines with J gene TRBJ2-1; 12 bases fit TRBD1. CDR1 is MNHEY, CDR2 SVGEGT, per germline. This CDR3 contains 14 residues. CDR3 in DNA: TGCGTCAGTAATCCGGGACAGGGGGCTGGAGAGCAGTTCTTC. This sequence encodes CVSNPGQGAGEQFF.

This clonotype is labeled large. The rearrangement joins TRBV11-2 to TRBJ2-3; 12 bases are a match to TRBD1. Germline V lookup: CDR1 SGHAT, CDR2 FQNNGV. The CDR3 loop spans 18 amino acids. The ends lost 1 base at V and 3 bases at J; junction bases unmatched: 8. CDR3 sequence reads: CASSLVAGTGGKTDTQYF. CDR3 DNA: TGTGCCAGCAGCTTAGTCGCTGGGACAGGGGGCAAAACAGATACGCAGTATTTT.

Turning to this clonotype: This may be a read error: a much more frequent sequence differs by one nucleotide. The rearrangement joins TRBV2 to TRBJ2-3, with unresolved D. V gave up 7 bases and J gave up 3 bases, with 5 bases separating them. Germline-derived CDR1 and CDR2 are SNHLY and FYNNEI. The length of the CDR3 is 11 residues. The CDR3 region is CASTLTDTQYF. The CDR3, as DNA: TGTGCCAGCACTCTAACAGATACGCAGTATTTT.

There are many counts of this clonotype. V is TRBV4-1 and J is TRBJ2-1; 9 nucleotides match TRBD2. Germline CDR1 MGHRA, CDR2 YSYEKL. The CDR3 sequence is 18 residues long. V dropped 4 bases and J dropped 8; count of bases not matched to a gene: 18. The CDR3 loop reads CASSRNAIGLARGDEQFF. CDR3 DNA sequence: TGCGCCAGCAGCCGAAACGCGATTGGACTAGCGAGGGGGGATGAGCAGTTCTTC.

The CDR3 sequence is CASSSPLGTSIEVVEETQYF. In DNA form, the CDR3 reads TGTGCCAGCAGCTCCCCTCTCGGGACTAGCATAGAGGTTGTGGAAGAGACCCAGTACTTC. The chain has TRBV13 and TRBJ2-5; 9 nucleotides line up with TRBD2. Germline V gene lookup returns CDR1 PRHDT and CDR2 FYEKMQ (reference sequence). This CDR3 has 20 amino acids. Trimming removed 4 bases from V and 3 bases from J; junction bases left unmatched: 21.

Details on this clonotype: A single base separates this from a much larger clone, so it may be a read error. J is TRBJ2-7 and V is TRBV13; 8 bases match TRBD1. The length of the CDR3 is 11 residues. In germline, CDR1 is PRHDT, CDR2 FYEKMQ (reference sequence). CDR3 nucleotide sequence: TGTGTCAGCAGCTTAGGACAGGGTCAGTACTTC. This sequence encodes CVSSLGQGQYF.

In the case of this clonotype: Here the CDR3 omits its conserved ending phenylalanine or tryptophan, so a read error is the likely source. The rearrangement links TRBV29-1 to TRBJ2-1; D gene ambiguous. V was pared by 6 bases and J by 10 bases, with 28 bases between. There are 16 residues in the CDR3. From germline, CDR1 is SQVTM and CDR2 ANQGSEA. This CDR3 reads CSVTTLRPWSRQEQFS. CDR3 nucleotide sequence: TGCAGCGTCACCACGCTTCGGCCTTGGTCCCGTCAAGAGCAGTTCTCC.

This clonotype was observed a few times. At one of its ends the junction is not consistent with the germline gene, which may arise from a read error. V is TRBV7-6 and J is TRBJ1-1; unclear D gene. The CDR3 has 13 residues. Germline V gene data show CDR1 as SGHVS and CDR2 as FNYEAQ. CDR3 in amino acids: CASSLSGSTEALF. CDR3 in DNA: TGTGCCAGCAGCTTATCCGGCAGCACTGAAGCTTTATTT.

This clonotype was recorded at least ten times. The chain carries TRBV11-1 and TRBJ2-7, with D perhaps matching TRBD1 or TRBD2 (5 bases each). Germline CDR1 SGHAT, CDR2 FQDESV (reference sequence). Trimming stripped 5 bases from V and 0 bases from J, with 17 bases between. The CDR3 has 16 residues. The CDR3 loop reads CASSLTGTVLSYEQYF. CDR3 coding DNA: TGTGCCAGCAGCCTCACCGGGACGGTCCTCTCCTACGAGCAGTACTTC.

The CDR3 bases are TGTACCAACCAACGGTTGACATACAAGCAGTACTTC. It codes for CTNQRLTYKQYF. The genes are TRBV11-3 and TRBJ2-7; the D is unclear. Per the germline V gene, CDR1 is SGHNT and CDR2 is YENEEA. CDR3 length equals 12 residues.

This clonotype was counted ten times or more. The chain couples TRBV11-2 to TRBJ2-5; D is unclear. Germline V gene sequence: CDR1 SGHAT, CDR2 FQNNGV. V dropped 7 bases and J dropped 5 bases, with 20 bases sitting between them. The CDR3 is made up of 15 amino acids. The CDR3, as DNA: TGTGCCAGCACCTCAATCCGGGTGTTAAAGGAGACCCAGTACTTC. It is translated as CASTSIRVLKETQYF. Complete variable domain (other parts from reference TRBV11-2 and TRBJ2-5): EAGVAQSPRYKIIEKRQSVAFWCNPISGHATLYWYQQILGQGPKLLIQFQNNGVVDDSQLPKDRFSAERLKGVDSTLKIQPAKLEDSAVYLCASTSIRVLKETQYFGPGTRLLVL.

As for this clonotype: Given the absence of the conserved phenylalanine or tryptophan at the CDR3 end, a read error is likely. This chain joins TRBV10-3 and TRBJ2-7; 9 positions agree with TRBD1. The CDR3 covers 15 residues. Germline V gene data show CDR1 as ENHRY and CDR2 as SYGVKD. V trimming: 10 bases; J trimming: 1 base; junction bases outside the gene matches: 11. CDR3 in amino acids: CATAPNRGPSYEQYL. CDR3 coding DNA: TGTGCCACCGCACCTAACAGGGGGCCGTCCTACGAGCAGTACCTA.

Details on this clonotype: Because the CDR3 is missing its conserved closing phenylalanine or tryptophan, this is likely a read error. The genes are TRBV29-1 and TRBJ2-3, with D possibly matching TRBD2 (6 bases). Germline-derived CDR1 and CDR2 are SQVTM and ANQGSEA. The CDR3 consists of 12 residues. The CDR3 bases are TGCAGTGTTGGGCAGGGAGGTGATACGCAGTATTAT. It specifies CSVGQGGDTQYY.